These 25 T cell receptor beta chains share one sample of origin, sequenced in a study of blood T cell repertoires in COVID-19. Profiled with immunoSEQ multiplex PCR; TCRdb holds only in-frame clones, not every one. The top ten clones hold roughly 1.4% of a sample with around 170,000 clones, roughly four fifths of them seen once. The specimen was peripheral blood. These receptors originate from a human donor in a cohort sampled during active COVID-19.

The chain carries TRBV28 and TRBJ1-4; 8 positions agree with TRBD1. V trimming: 3 bases; J trimming: 3 bases; junction bases outside the gene matches: 18. The CDR3 spans 20 residues. Germline CDR1 reads MDHEN; CDR2 reads SYDVKM. The CDR3 protein is CASSFKTPRRAGGSNEKLFF. The CDR3 DNA reads as TGTGCCAGCAGTTTTAAAACCCCCCGGCGGGCAGGGGGCTCTAATGAAAAACTGTTTTTT.

The table lists this clone with a few counts. The V call is TRBV9, the J call TRBJ1-3; 7 positions agree with TRBD1. CDR1 and CDR2 (germline): SGDLS, YYNGEE. The CDR3 contains 15 residues. Losses at the gene ends were 3 bases for V and 4 bases for J; bases not matched to a gene: 7. The CDR3 is CASSAPTGRGNTIYF. The DNA of the CDR3 is TGTGCCAGCAGCGCCCCGACAGGGAGAGGAAACACCATATATTTT.

The chain employs TRBV11-2 and TRBJ2-1, with 11 bases that match TRBD1. Germline CDR1 is SGHAT and CDR2 is FQNNGV. The CDR3 is made up of 16 amino acids. V was pared by 4 bases and J by 7 bases, with 9 bases of the junction left unmatched. CDR3 sequence (DNA): TGTGCCAGCAGCTACTCGGACAGGGGGCGCCGGAATGAGCAGTTCTTC. Translated: CASSYSDRGRRNEQFF.

This rearrangement joins TRBV29-1 to TRBJ1-1; D is undetermined. The CDR3 spans 13 residues. V was shortened by 2 bases and J by 4 bases, with 11 bases between the two germline ends. Germline-derived CDR1 and CDR2 are SQVTM and ANQGSEA. The CDR3 loop reads CSVERSTGTEAFF. The CDR3 nucleotides are TGCAGCGTTGAAAGGTCCACGGGCACTGAAGCTTTCTTT.

The chain has TRBV4-1 and TRBJ2-7, with 9 bases fitting TRBD2. This CDR3 contains 17 residues. V was clipped by 2 bases and J by 3 bases; unmatched bases: 11. CDR1 and CDR2 (germline): MGHRA, YSYEKL. CDR3 nucleotide sequence: TGCGCCAGCAGCCAACCTGGGGGGGTAGCGGGAGACTACGAGCAGTACTTC. Amino acids: CASSQPGGVAGDYEQYF.

This clone was found a few times. At one boundary the junction diverges from the germline segment, which might be a read error. This chain links TRBV7-7 with TRBJ2-5; 11 nucleotides agree with TRBD2. From germline, CDR1 is SSHAT and CDR2 FNYEAQ (reference sequence). The length of the CDR3 is 16 residues. The CDR3 is CASSLARSGRAETQYF. CDR3 DNA sequence: TGTGCTAGCAGCTTAGCGCGTAGCGGGAGGGCGGAGACCCAGTACTTC.

V is TRBV21-1 and J is TRBJ2-3; the D call TRBD2 from the table was never checked on the DNA. TRBV21-1 is described as a pseudogene. The CDR3 contains 18 residues. CDR3 DNA sequence: TGTGCCAGCAGCAAAGGAGGGACTAGCGGGAGGGCCATAGATACGCAGTATTTT. This gives the protein CASSKGGTSGRAIDTQYF.

The genes are TRBV12-5 and TRBJ1-5; 9 bases are a match to TRBD1. V trimming: 6 bases; J trimming: 3 bases; junction bases outside the gene matches: 15. Germline-derived CDR1 and CDR2 are LGHNT and FRNRAP. The CDR3 sequence is 18 residues long. CDR3 DNA: TGTGCTAGTGGCCGGGGACAGGGAAACTTAAAAAACAATCAGCCCCAGCATTTT. This sequence encodes CASGRGQGNLKNNQPQHF.

The table lists this clone with a count of one. The V call is TRBV3-1 (or the pseudogene TRBV3-2), the J call TRBJ2-3; TRBD2 matches at 16 bases. Germline V gene sequence: CDR1 LGHDT, CDR2 YNNKEL (reference sequence). Unmatched junction bases numbered 8, after V lost 7 bases and J lost 7 bases. The CDR3 is 16 amino acids. For the CDR3, the DNA is TGTGCCAGCAACGGGACTAGCGGGAGGGCCCGTAATACGCAGTATTTT. Protein sequence: CASNGTSGRARNTQYF.

The CDR3 loop reads CASSQNSGTPGNTIYF. Written as DNA, the CDR3 is TGTGCCAGCAGCCAAAACTCCGGGACACCCGGAAACACCATATATTTT. This sequence joins TRBV3-1 (or the pseudogene TRBV3-2) and TRBJ1-3, with a weak D call TRBD1 (6 bases). Looked up from germline, CDR1 is LGHDT and CDR2 is YNNKEL (reference sequence). The V end lost 2 bases, the J end lost 4 bases, and 15 bases lay between the germline ends. The CDR3 loop spans 16 amino acids.

This clone was seen a few times. This chain uses TRBV7-9 with TRBJ2-2; 8 bases match TRBD2. Germline V lookup: CDR1 SEHNR, CDR2 FQNEAQ (reference sequence). This CDR3 spans 15 amino acids. The junction had 6 bases not matched to a gene; V was cut back by 3 bases and J by 6 bases. Here the CDR3 DNA reads TGTGCCAGCAGCTTCCCGGGGGGGCCGGCCGGGGAGCTGTTTTTT. Protein product: CASSFPGGPAGELFF. Using reference TRBV7-9 and TRBJ2-2 for the parts outside the CDR3, the full variable domain is DTGVSQNPRHKITKRGQNVTFRCDPISEHNRLYWYRQTLGQGPEFLTYFQNEAQLEKSRLLSDRFSAERPKGSFSTLEIQRTEQGDSAMYLCASSFPGGPAGELFFGEGSRLTVL.

This clone was recorded once. CDR3 sequence: CASSKGERALGSYEQYF. The CDR3 DNA follows: TGTGCCAGCAGCAAAGGCGAGAGGGCCCTAGGGTCCTACGAGCAGTACTTC. The chain employs TRBV21-1 and TRBJ2-7; TRBD2, the table's D call, lacks a check against the DNA. TRBV21-1 is recorded as a pseudogene. There are 17 residues in the CDR3.

V usage is TRBV27 and J usage is TRBJ1-2, with 9 bases that match TRBD1. Germline trimming cut 8 bases from V and 6 bases from J; bases unmatched to any gene: 4. This CDR3 is 12 amino acids long. Germline V gene data show CDR1 as MNHEY and CDR2 as SMNVEV (reference sequence). CDR3 sequence: CASGTGRDGYTF. The DNA of the CDR3 is TGTGCCAGCGGGACAGGGAGAGATGGCTACACCTTC.

The rearrangement joins TRBV28 to TRBJ2-7, with a weak D call TRBD1 (5 bases). The CDR3 is 13 amino acids. V was pared by 3 bases and J by 3 bases, with 9 bases between. CDR1 and CDR2 (germline): MDHEN, SYDVKM. CDR3 nucleotides: TGTGCCAGCAGTTTGGGGCAGCTCTACGAGCAGTACTTC. It specifies CASSLGQLYEQYF.

The V call is TRBV28, the J call TRBJ2-7; TRBD1 matches at 9 bases. The CDR3 consists of 14 residues. V shed 2 bases and J 4 bases; nucleotides not matched to a gene: 3. Germline CDR1 is MDHEN and CDR2 is SYDVKM. The CDR3 DNA sequence: TGTGCCAGCAGTTTAGGGGGACAGGGTTACGAGCAGTACTTC. Translating gives CASSLGGQGYEQYF.

The chain couples TRBV4-2 to TRBJ2-1, with no clear D. CDR3 length: 15 residues. V lost 0 bases and J 2 bases, leaving 8 bases between the germline ends. Germline V CDR1 and CDR2: LGHNA, YNFKEQ. The CDR3 DNA reads as TGTGCCAGCAGCCAAGAGAGGAAGACCTACAATGAGCAGTTCTTC. Protein sequence: CASSQERKTYNEQFF.

The rearrangement links TRBV7-2 to TRBJ2-5, with 7 bases aligning to TRBD2. The CDR3 covers 15 residues. Germline V gives CDR1 SGHTA, CDR2 FQGNSA. The V segment lost 5 bases and the J segment 5 bases; nucleotides outside the gene matches: 11. The CDR3, as DNA: TGTGCCAGCAGCCCCATTGCGGGGGAAAGGGAGACCCAGTACTTC. Protein: CASSPIAGERETQYF.

This clone showed up just once. The chain has TRBV5-6 and TRBJ1-4, with TRBD1 identical over 7 bases. Germline values: CDR1 SGHDT, CDR2 YYEEEE. The CDR3 extends over 14 amino acids. The V segment lost 3 bases and the J segment 7 bases; nucleotides outside the gene matches: 6. CDR3 in amino acids: CASSSTGAGEKLFF. CDR3 in DNA: TGTGCCAGCAGCTCCACAGGGGCGGGTGAAAAACTGTTTTTT.

The chain's CDR3 is CASSPAGGYGYTF. The CDR3, as DNA: TGTGCCAGTAGCCCCGCCGGGGGCTATGGCTACACCTTC. This chain connects TRBV19 to TRBJ1-2, with D perhaps TRBD1 (5 bases). The CDR3 spans 13 residues. CDR1 and CDR2 (germline): LNHDA, SQIVND (reference sequence). Trimming left V 6 bases short and J 4 bases short, with 12 bases between. Full variable domain (missing parts from reference TRBV19 and TRBJ1-2): DGGITQSPKYLFRKEGQNVTLSCEQNLNHDAMYWYRQDPGQGLRLIYYSQIVNDFQKGDIAEGYSVSREKKESFPLTVTSAQKNPTAFYLCASSPAGGYGYTFGSGTRLTVV.

The chain employs TRBV4-1 and TRBJ1-5; TRBD1 is a possible D gene (5 bases). This CDR3 has 16 residues. Deletions cut 0 bases from V and 0 bases from J, with 9 bases between. Germline assignment: CDR1 MGHRA and CDR2 YSYEKL. CDR3 region: CASSQETAYSNQPQHF. CDR3 in DNA: TGCGCCAGCAGCCAAGAGACAGCATATAGCAATCAGCCCCAGCATTTT.

The chain carries TRBV5-4 and TRBJ2-1; TRBD2 agrees at 8 bases. The CDR3 has 15 amino acids. Trimming removed 4 bases from V and 2 bases from J; junction bases left unmatched: 5. Germline V gene sequence: CDR1 SGHNT, CDR2 YYREEE (reference sequence). DNA of the CDR3: TGTGCCAGCAGCGTAGCGGGATCGACCTACAATGAGCAGTTCTTC. Its translation: CASSVAGSTYNEQFF.

This clone was observed once. The gene calls are TRBV7-2 and TRBJ2-7; 13 bases are shared with TRBD2. Trimming took 5 bases from V and 0 from J; bases not matched to a gene: 1. Germline V gene lookup returns CDR1 SGHTA and CDR2 FQGNSA. The CDR3 totals 15 residues. The CDR3 DNA is TGTGCCAGCAGCCGGACTAGCGGGAGCTCCTACGAGCAGTACTTC. It translates to CASSRTSGSSYEQYF.

This clone was seen a handful of times. The chain employs TRBV7-9 and TRBJ2-3; 11 bases line up with TRBD1. CDR3 length: 16 amino acids. CDR1 and CDR2 from the germline V gene are SEHNR and FQNEAQ (reference sequence). V was clipped by 4 bases and J by 5 bases; unmatched bases: 8. The CDR3 spells CASSSRGQGVGDTQYF. The CDR3 DNA sequence: TGTGCCAGCAGCTCCAGGGGACAGGGGGTCGGAGATACGCAGTATTTT. Drawing the rest from reference TRBV7-9 and TRBJ2-3, the complete variable domain is DTGVSQNPRHKITKRGQNVTFRCDPISEHNRLYWYRQTLGQGPEFLTYFQNEAQLEKSRLLSDRFSAERPKGSFSTLEIQRTEQGDSAMYLCASSSRGQGVGDTQYFGPGTRLTVL.

This rearrangement joins TRBV5-1 to TRBJ2-2, with TRBD2 identical over 10 bases. The CDR3 contains 16 residues. Germline V gives CDR1 SGHRS, CDR2 YFSETQ. After removal of 3 bases from V and 2 bases from J, the junction contained 4 bases not matched to a gene. The chain's CDR3 is CASSSTSGDNTGELFF. CDR3 DNA sequence: TGCGCCAGCAGCTCAACTAGCGGGGACAACACCGGGGAGCTGTTTTTT.

The chain uses TRBV28 and TRBJ2-7, with TRBD2 identical over 13 bases. The germline CDR1 and CDR2 sequences are MDHEN and SYDVKM. The CDR3 runs to 15 residues. The J segment lost 1 base and the V segment lost 6 bases, leaving 3 bases of the junction unmatched. The CDR3 is CASSRTSGSSYEQYF. Here the CDR3 DNA reads TGTGCCAGCAGCCGGACTAGCGGGAGTTCCTACGAGCAGTACTTC. The whole variable domain, remainder taken from reference TRBV28 and TRBJ2-7, is DVKVTQSSRYLVKRTGEKVFLECVQDMDHENMFWYRQDPGLGLRLIYFSYDVKMKEKGDIPEGYSVSREKKERFSLILESASTNQTSMYLCASSRTSGSSYEQYFGPGTRLTVT.